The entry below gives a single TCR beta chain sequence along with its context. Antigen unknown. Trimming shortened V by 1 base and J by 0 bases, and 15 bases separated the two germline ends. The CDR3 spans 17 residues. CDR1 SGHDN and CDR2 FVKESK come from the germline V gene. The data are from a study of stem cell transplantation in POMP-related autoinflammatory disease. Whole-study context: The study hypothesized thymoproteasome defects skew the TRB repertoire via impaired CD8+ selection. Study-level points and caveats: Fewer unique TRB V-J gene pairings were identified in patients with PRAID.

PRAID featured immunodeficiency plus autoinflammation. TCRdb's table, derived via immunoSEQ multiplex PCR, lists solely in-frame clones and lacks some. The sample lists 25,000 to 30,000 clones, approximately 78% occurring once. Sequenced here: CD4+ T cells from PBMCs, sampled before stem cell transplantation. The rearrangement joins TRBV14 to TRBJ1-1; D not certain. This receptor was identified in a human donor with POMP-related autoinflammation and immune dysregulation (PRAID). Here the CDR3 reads CASSQVARSGMNTEAFF. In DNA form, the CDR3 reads TGTGCCAGCAGCCAAGTGGCAAGAAGCGGGATGAACACTGAAGCTTTCTTT.